The source of this TCR beta chain is a study of immune aging and cytomegalovirus after organ transplant (TCRdb year 2021). About the study as a whole: Three-drug immunosuppression with prednisone, tacrolimus, and mycophenolate was given to all transplant recipients. Summary of the overall study and its limitations: Following viremia, cells with an aged phenotype rose post-transplant no matter the clone size, with the increase showing up earlier in large clones (days 200-264) than in small clones. CD57 was not measured in the sequencing data, so a conservative gene-based aging definition was used instead. TEMRA cells made up a larger share of large clones, and the seven largest clones (roughly 2,000 cells) gained aged and TEMRA cells while losing TCM cells.

This clonotype was found a few times. This clone's antigen is unknown. The sample holds no much larger clone one base away, and base qualities are not on file. The library relied on single-cell sequencing. Sequencing was performed on an Illumina NovaSeq 6000. The BD Rhapsody Targeted mRNA and AbSeq Reagent Kit, in a microwell format, was used for cell capture and library preparation. The libraries included TCR, sample tags, AbSeq, and targeted mRNA drawn from the Human T-Cell Expression Panel together with custom TOX and TOX2 primers. Libraries were sequenced on an Illumina NovaSeq. On the authors' methods: The analysis covered about 10,000 cells in total, of which roughly 7,000 were CD8 T cells and around 4,000 were CD8 T cells with an identifiable TCR CDR3. The BD Rhapsody Targeted Analysis Pipeline, including V(D)J processing, was run on the Seven Bridges Genomics platform to process the raw data. Quality control, Sample Tag demultiplexing with Lex-BDSMK, clone identification with VDJ Explorer, and Seurat clustering were all done in SeqGeq 1.6.0. A clone was considered non-expanded if it made up <1% of CD8 T cells, and considered a clonal expansion if it made up >2.5% of the sample. Using fastp at Q25 and MiXCR, TCRdb reprocessed the public reads and kept productive beta chains. Rows with one shared CDR3 protein collapse into an entry with the most common genes and DNA. The authors' filters were not applied to this entry. Counted in this sample were roughly 20,000 distinct CDR3 sequences; about a third of them appeared once. Jointly, the top ten make up 25% to 30% of the sample.

The label giving this sample's time point can be read as: five sample-tagged time points from pre-transplant (day -1) to day 368 post-transplant, pooled. Thawed PBMC were stimulated for 12 hours with a CMV IE-1 overlapping peptide library without transport inhibitors. Thawed cells were rested overnight and then stimulated in R10 medium with CD28/CD49d costimulation. The IE-1 peptide library consisted of 15-amino-acid peptides overlapping by 11 amino acids. Each time point was barcoded using BD Single-Cell Multiplexing Kit Sample Tags, after which the barcoded samples were pooled and stained with oligo-conjugated anti-CD45RA plus sorting antibodies. A BD FACSAria III was used to sort CMV-responsive CD8+CD137+ and CD4+CD154+ T cells at 4-way purity. Blood was drawn into EDTA vacutainers and was processed by Ficoll gradient within 1-24 hours. The germline V gene yields MNHEY for CDR1 and SVGEGT for CDR2. V and J are trimmed by 2 bases and 7 bases, and the gene matches miss 3 bases of the junction. From the cysteine up to the phenylalanine, the CDR3 has a length of 13 residues. The entry retains the CDR3 DNA only, 39 bases that are in frame from base 1.

This chain is built from TRBV6-2 or TRBV6-3 and TRBJ1-2; the central 8 bases match TRBD1. The sequence derives from a female donor who had a heart transplant and CMV viremia. The specimen was CMV peptide-activated CD4+ and CD8+ T cells sorted from blood, collected at five time points, pooled. The cell subset or site label, read with the paper, signifies: sorted CD8+CD137+ and CD4+CD154+ T cells after approximately 12 h CMV IE-1 peptide stimulation. The nucleotides read TGTGCCAGCAGTTACGCCACAGGGGGTGGCTACACCTTC. Its protein is CASSYATGGGYTF.